The 26 T cell receptor beta chains in this list originate from one sample, sequenced in a study of T cells in tuberculosis. Here immunoSEQ multiplex PCR was the method, and the copy in TCRdb shows in-frame clones only, minus some. This sample has around 35,000 clones, with about 94% found just once. The sequenced sample was PBMCs. The receptors come from a donor aged 10 to 29 with latent tuberculosis or without tuberculosis infection. Some clones in this sample may be carry-over from other donors' samples.

The chain carries TRBV28 and TRBJ2-2, with 11 bases lining up with TRBD2. Trimming removed 4 bases from V and 5 bases from J; junction bases left unmatched: 3. Germline V lookup: CDR1 MDHEN, CDR2 SYDVKM. This CDR3 contains 15 residues. CDR3 in amino acids: CASSSSGGPTGELFF. The CDR3 region has the DNA TGTGCCAGCAGTTCTAGCGGGGGGCCGACCGGGGAGCTGTTTTTT.

This chain connects TRBV2 to TRBJ1-1; TRBD1 aligns across 7 bases. With V trimmed by 6 bases and J by 2 bases, 6 bases remained unmatched. Germline values: CDR1 SNHLY, CDR2 FYNNEI. The CDR3 extends over 14 amino acids. The CDR3 nucleotides are TGTGCCAGCAGCGGGACAGATACCAACACTGAAGCTTTCTTT. Translating gives CASSGTDTNTEAFF.

The chain is built from TRBV30 and TRBJ1-1; maybe TRBD1 (5 bases). Looked up from germline, CDR1 is GTSNPN and CDR2 is SVGIG (reference sequence). CDR3 length: 14 residues. V was pared by 4 bases and J by 2 bases, with 14 bases between. CDR3 loop: CAWTRGRANTEAFF. CDR3 DNA: TGTGCCTGGACGCGGGGCAGGGCAAACACTGAAGCTTTCTTT. Full variable domain (outside the CDR3, taken from reference TRBV30 and TRBJ1-1): SQTIHQWPATLVQPVGSPLSLECTVEGTSNPNLYWYRQAAGRGLQLLFYSVGIGQISSEVPQNLSASRPQDRQFILSSKKLLLSDSGFYLCAWTRGRANTEAFFGQGTRLTVV.

The V and J genes are TRBV6-5 and TRBJ1-5; perhaps TRBD1 as D (6 bases). Per the germline V gene, CDR1 is MNHEY and CDR2 is SVGAGI. The CDR3 sequence is 15 residues long. V lost 5 bases, J lost 6 bases, and 17 bases lay in between. CDR3 coding DNA: TGTGCCAGCAGTCCGTCCACAGGGTCGGTTCAGCCCCAGCATTTT. Translation: CASSPSTGSVQPQHF.

The rearrangement links TRBV7-2 to TRBJ2-7; a possible D gene is TRBD2 (5 bases). Germline V CDR1 and CDR2: SGHTA, FQGNSA. CDR3 length equals 14 residues. V lost 0 bases to trimming and J lost 6 bases, with 12 bases between them. The CDR3 region is CASSLAPSFGEQYV. CDR3 sequence (DNA): TGTGCCAGCAGCTTAGCTCCTAGCTTTGGCGAGCAGTACGTC.

The CDR3: CASSLGDTGDGNTIYF. CDR3 sequence (DNA): TGTGCCAGCAGTCTAGGGGACACCGGAGATGGAAACACCATATATTTT. The V and J genes are TRBV28 and TRBJ1-3; possible D gene TRBD1, 6 bases. Germline V lookup: CDR1 MDHEN, CDR2 SYDVKM. The CDR3 extends over 16 amino acids. Deletions cut 5 bases from V and 3 bases from J, with 17 bases between. Filled out from reference TRBV28 and TRBJ1-3, the complete variable domain reads DVKVTQSSRYLVKRTGEKVFLECVQDMDHENMFWYRQDPGLGLRLIYFSYDVKMKEKGDIPEGYSVSREKKERFSLILESASTNQTSMYLCASSLGDTGDGNTIYFGEGSWLTVV.

The gene calls are TRBV6-6 and TRBJ1-5; a weak D match, TRBD1 (6 bases). Germline CDR1 reads MNHNY; CDR2 reads SVGAGI (reference sequence). This CDR3 comprises 14 residues. The V and J ends lost 6 bases and 6 bases respectively, with 15 bases between them. CDR3 protein: CASRGRGAAQPQHF. In nucleotides, the CDR3 is TGTGCCAGCAGGGGGCGGGGGGCGGCTCAGCCCCAGCATTTT.

The chain has TRBV27 and TRBJ1-4; 9 positions match TRBD1. The V segment lost 1 base and the J segment 7 bases; nucleotides outside the gene matches: 16. The CDR3 has 19 residues. CDR1 and CDR2 from the germline V gene are MNHEY and SMNVEV (reference sequence). The CDR3 nucleotides are TGTGCCAGCAGTTTATATGCTTTACAAAGGGACAGGGTATCTGAAAAACTGTTTTTT. Amino acids: CASSLYALQRDRVSEKLFF.

This chain joins TRBV7-9 and TRBJ1-1, with 9 bases that match TRBD1. CDR3 size: 14 residues. Germline V gene sequence: CDR1 SEHNR, CDR2 FQNEAQ (reference sequence). V lost 6 bases to trimming and J lost 4 bases; unmatched junction nucleotides: 6. The CDR3, as DNA: TGTGCCAGCAGAGCACAGGGGGCTGGCACTGAAGCTTTCTTT. Amino acid sequence: CASRAQGAGTEAFF.

The chain links TRBV28 to TRBJ2-3, with D hard to call. V lost 1 base and J 2 bases, leaving 10 bases between the germline ends. CDR3 size: 15 residues. The V gene's germline CDR1 is MDHEN and CDR2 SYDVKM. CDR3 in DNA: TGTGCCAGCAGTTTATTTGGCAGCGACACAGATACGCAGTATTTT. Translating it yields CASSLFGSDTDTQYF.

The chain links TRBV7-2 to TRBJ2-7, with D maybe TRBD2 (6 bases). Germline CDR1 and CDR2: SGHTA and FQGNSA. Between the trimmed V and J ends, which lost 0 bases and 0 bases, there was a span of 9 bases. The CDR3 has 15 residues. The CDR3 protein is CASSLAVGSSYEQYF. DNA for the CDR3: TGTGCCAGCAGCTTAGCAGTCGGGAGCTCCTACGAGCAGTACTTC.

The V gene is TRBV12-5, the J gene TRBJ1-2; D is perhaps TRBD1 (6 bases). The ends were cut back, 0 bases at V and 2 bases at J, with 13 bases in the middle. The length of the CDR3 is 16 residues. Germline V gene lookup returns CDR1 LGHNT and CDR2 FRNRAP. In nucleotides, the CDR3 is TGTGCTAGTGGTTTGGTACCGGGACATGGCAACTATGGCTACACCTTC. Translating gives CASGLVPGHGNYGYTF.

The chain is built from TRBV27 and TRBJ2-3; the match to TRBD1 covers 10 bases. The CDR3 covers 15 residues. Germline V CDR1 and CDR2: MNHEY, SMNVEV (reference sequence). J lost 4 bases, V lost 6 bases, and 7 bases had no gene match. CDR3 in amino acids: CASSSGTGESDTQYF. The CDR3 DNA is TGTGCCAGCAGCTCCGGGACAGGGGAGTCAGATACGCAGTATTTT.

The rearrangement uses TRBV19 and TRBJ1-1, with TRBD1 matching over 9 bases. Looked up from germline, CDR1 is LNHDA and CDR2 is SQIVND (reference sequence). CDR3 length: 16 amino acids. Unmatched junction bases numbered 14, after V lost 7 bases and J lost 5 bases. The CDR3 spells CASKLLGQGGMTEAFF. In DNA, the CDR3 is TGTGCCAGTAAGCTCCTGGGACAGGGAGGGATGACTGAAGCTTTCTTT.

The chain is built from TRBV7-9 and TRBJ2-7; a weak D match, TRBD2 (7 bases). CDR3 size: 15 residues. Trimming cost V 7 bases and J 4 bases, with 20 bases left between them. Looked up from germline, CDR1 is SEHNR and CDR2 is FQNEAQ (reference sequence). The CDR3 DNA reads as TGTGCCAGCACCTCCAACCGGGGGGCAGTGTACGAGCAGTACTTC. Residues: CASTSNRGAVYEQYF.

The chain has TRBV4-3 and TRBJ2-1; maybe TRBD2 (5 bases). CDR3 length equals 16 residues. Germline V gene lookup returns CDR1 LGHNA and CDR2 YSLEER. V was clipped by 0 bases and J by 2 bases, with 11 bases between them. The CDR3 loop is CASSQDYGITYNEQFF. CDR3 coding DNA: TGCGCCAGCAGCCAAGATTACGGGATTACCTACAATGAGCAGTTCTTC.

This clone has a handful of counts. The J gene is TRBJ2-7, the V gene TRBV5-1; 8 nucleotides align to TRBD2. Germline CDR1 is SGHRS and CDR2 is YFSETQ. The CDR3 consists of 15 residues. After removal of 1 base from V and 0 bases from J, the junction contained 3 bases not matched to a gene. CDR3 loop: CASSLFSGGSYEQYF. CDR3 in DNA: TGCGCCAGCAGCTTGTTCAGCGGGGGCTCCTACGAGCAGTACTTC.

The V gene is TRBV10-3, the J gene TRBJ1-1, with D possibly matching TRBD1 (5 bases). Germline CDR1 ENHRY, CDR2 SYGVKD. V was clipped by 6 bases and J by 2 bases, with 16 bases between them. The CDR3 is made up of 15 amino acids. The DNA of the CDR3 is TGTGCCATCAGCCCATCGGGGGAGAAAAACACTGAAGCTTTCTTT. Protein: CAISPSGEKNTEAFF.

This rearrangement joins TRBV29-1 to TRBJ2-7; D gene uncertain. This CDR3 region has 11 residues. V lost 2 bases and J 7 bases, leaving 9 bases between the germline ends. Germline V CDR1 and CDR2: SQVTM, ANQGSEA. Here the CDR3 DNA reads TGCAGCGTTGAACAAAACGGGGAGCAGTACGTC. This translates into CSVEQNGEQYV.

V and J are TRBV7-6 and TRBJ2-5; the D is unclear. Germline values: CDR1 SGHVS, CDR2 FNYEAQ. V dropped 5 bases and J dropped 1 base, with 8 bases sitting between them. The CDR3 is 13 residues long. CDR3 sequence reads: CASSMTPQETQYF. CDR3 DNA: TGTGCCAGCAGCATGACACCCCAAGAGACCCAGTACTTC.

The rearrangement links TRBV4-3 to TRBJ1-2; 7 bases are shared with TRBD1. The CDR3 length is 15 residues. CDR1 and CDR2 from the germline V gene are LGHNA and YSLEER. V shed 1 base and J 3 bases; nucleotides not matched to a gene: 5. CDR3 coding DNA: TGCGCCAGCAGCCAAGTTAATGGACAGGACTATGGCTACACCTTC. This translates into CASSQVNGQDYGYTF.

This chain links TRBV19 with TRBJ1-1; D not resolved. Germline V gene data show CDR1 as LNHDA and CDR2 as SQIVND (reference sequence). The CDR3 covers 14 residues. V shed 7 bases and J shed 12 bases, with 24 bases lying between them. Here the CDR3 reads CASKQGVGTPKPFF. The CDR3 nucleotides read TGTGCCAGTAAGCAAGGAGTAGGAACACCAAAGCCTTTCTTT.

V and J are TRBV27 and TRBJ2-2; maybe TRBD1 (6 bases). Trimming stripped 9 bases from V and 3 bases from J, with 14 bases between. Germline CDR1 reads MNHEY; CDR2 reads SMNVEV (reference sequence). The CDR3 contains 14 residues. In DNA form, the CDR3 reads TGTGCCAGTGCCCGGGACAAATACACCGGGGAGCTGTTTTTT. It encodes CASARDKYTGELFF.

This rearrangement joins TRBV7-9 to TRBJ2-7; no clear D. CDR1 SEHNR and CDR2 FQNEAQ come from the germline V gene (reference sequence). The germline V and J ends were trimmed by 4 bases and 10 bases, with 14 bases remaining between them. The CDR3 sequence is 12 residues long. CDR3 nucleotide sequence: TGTGCCAGCAGCTACAGTAGACCTGAACAGTACGTC. It translates to CASSYSRPEQYV.

The count of this clone is one. The genes are TRBV30 and TRBJ1-4; a possible D gene is TRBD1 (5 bases). This CDR3 has 13 amino acids. V lost 0 bases to trimming and J lost 8 bases, with 10 bases between them. Germline values: CDR1 GTSNPN, CDR2 SVGIG (reference sequence). DNA for the CDR3: TGTGCCTGGAGTGTATGGGGGGGAGAAAAACTGTTTTTT. This translates into CAWSVWGGEKLFF.

The V call is TRBV10-3, the J call TRBJ2-7, with D possibly being TRBD1 (6 bases). Germline V CDR1 and CDR2: ENHRY, SYGVKD. The CDR3 loop spans 15 amino acids. Deletions cut 3 bases from V and 1 base from J, with 13 bases between. DNA for the CDR3: TGTGCCATCAGTGACTCGGACAGCATATCCTACGAGCAGTACTTC. It encodes CAISDSDSISYEQYF.